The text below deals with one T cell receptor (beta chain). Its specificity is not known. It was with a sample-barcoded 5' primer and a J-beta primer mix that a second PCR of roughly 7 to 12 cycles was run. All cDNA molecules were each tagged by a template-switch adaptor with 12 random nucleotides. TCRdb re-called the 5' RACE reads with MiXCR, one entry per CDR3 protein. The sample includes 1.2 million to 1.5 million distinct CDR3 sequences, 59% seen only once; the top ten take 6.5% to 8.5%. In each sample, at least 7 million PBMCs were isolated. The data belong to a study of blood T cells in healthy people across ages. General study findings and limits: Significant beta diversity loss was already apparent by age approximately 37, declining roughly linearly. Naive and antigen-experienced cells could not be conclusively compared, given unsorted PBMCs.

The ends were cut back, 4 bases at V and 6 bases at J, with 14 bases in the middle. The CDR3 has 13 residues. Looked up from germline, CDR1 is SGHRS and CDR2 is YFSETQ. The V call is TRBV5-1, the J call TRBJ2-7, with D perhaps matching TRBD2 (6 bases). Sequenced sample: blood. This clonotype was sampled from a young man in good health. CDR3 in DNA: TGCGCCAGCAGCCTGCGGCGGGGAGGCGAGCAGTACTTC. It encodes CASSLRRGGEQYF.